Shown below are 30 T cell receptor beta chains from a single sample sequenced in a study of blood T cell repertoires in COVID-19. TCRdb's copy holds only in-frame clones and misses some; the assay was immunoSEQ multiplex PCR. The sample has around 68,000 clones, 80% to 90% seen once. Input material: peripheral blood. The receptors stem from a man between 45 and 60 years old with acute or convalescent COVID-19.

The CDR3, as DNA: TGTGCCAGCAGCCTAGAGACAGGTTGGAACGAGCAGTACTTC. It codes for CASSLETGWNEQYF. The chain carries TRBV3-1 (or the pseudogene TRBV3-2) and TRBJ2-7; D perhaps matches TRBD1 (6 bases). CDR3 length: 14 residues. V was cut by 4 bases and J by 5 bases, with 15 bases left in between. Per the germline V gene, CDR1 is LGHDT and CDR2 is YNNKEL (reference sequence).

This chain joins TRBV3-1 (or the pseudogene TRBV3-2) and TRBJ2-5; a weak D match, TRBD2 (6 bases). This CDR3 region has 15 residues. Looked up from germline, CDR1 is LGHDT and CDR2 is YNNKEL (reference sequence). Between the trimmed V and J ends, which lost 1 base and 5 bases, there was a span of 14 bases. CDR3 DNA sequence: TGTGCCAGCAGCCAAGTAAACGGGAGAGGGGAGACCCAGTACTTC. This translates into CASSQVNGRGETQYF.

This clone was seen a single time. The CDR3 DNA reads as TGTGCCAGCAGCCCTGGGACAGGGGTCGGGGAGCTGTTTTTT. This sequence encodes CASSPGTGVGELFF. This chain links TRBV3-1 (or the pseudogene TRBV3-2) with TRBJ2-2, with 10 positions matching TRBD1. Germline CDR1 LGHDT, CDR2 YNNKEL (reference sequence). The CDR3 contains 14 residues. V dropped 4 bases and J dropped 7; count of bases not matched to a gene: 3.

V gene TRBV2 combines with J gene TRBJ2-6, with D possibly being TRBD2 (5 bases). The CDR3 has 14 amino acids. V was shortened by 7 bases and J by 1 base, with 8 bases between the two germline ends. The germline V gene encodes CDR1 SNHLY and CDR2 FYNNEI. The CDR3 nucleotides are TGTGCCAGCATGTCGGGGTCTGGGGCCAACGTCCTGACTTTC. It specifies CASMSGSGANVLTF.

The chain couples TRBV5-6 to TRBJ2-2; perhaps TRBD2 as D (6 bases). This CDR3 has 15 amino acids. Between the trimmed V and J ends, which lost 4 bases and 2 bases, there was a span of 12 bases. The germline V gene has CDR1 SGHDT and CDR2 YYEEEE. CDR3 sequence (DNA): TGTGCCAGCAGCGTTAACGGACTAAACACCGGGGAGCTGTTTTTT. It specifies CASSVNGLNTGELFF.

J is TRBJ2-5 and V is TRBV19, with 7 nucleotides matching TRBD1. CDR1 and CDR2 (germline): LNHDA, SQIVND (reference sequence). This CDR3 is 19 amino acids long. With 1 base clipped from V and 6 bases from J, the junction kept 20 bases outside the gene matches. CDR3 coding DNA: TGTGCCAGTAGTATAGTCACCCCCGGACAGGATGATCGTTTACAGACCCAGTACTTC. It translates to CASSIVTPGQDDRLQTQYF.

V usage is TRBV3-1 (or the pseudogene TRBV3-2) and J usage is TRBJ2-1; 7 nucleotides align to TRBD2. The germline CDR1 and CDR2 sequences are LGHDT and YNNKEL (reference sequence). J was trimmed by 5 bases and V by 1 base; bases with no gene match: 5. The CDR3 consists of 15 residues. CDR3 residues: CASSQGDYRNNEQFF. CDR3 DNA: TGTGCCAGCAGCCAAGGGGACTACCGGAACAATGAGCAGTTCTTC.

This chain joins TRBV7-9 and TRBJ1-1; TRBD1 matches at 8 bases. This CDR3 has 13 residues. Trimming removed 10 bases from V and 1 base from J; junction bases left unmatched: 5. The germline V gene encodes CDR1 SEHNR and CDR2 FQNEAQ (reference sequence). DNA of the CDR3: TGTGCCATCCGAGGGACAGGGAACACTGAAGCTTTCTTT. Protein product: CAIRGTGNTEAFF.

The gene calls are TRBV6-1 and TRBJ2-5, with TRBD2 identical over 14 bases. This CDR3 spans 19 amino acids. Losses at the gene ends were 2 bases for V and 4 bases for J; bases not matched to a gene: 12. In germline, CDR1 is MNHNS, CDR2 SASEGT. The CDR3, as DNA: TGTGCCAGCAGTGAATCAGCCGGGACTAGCGGGAGAAAGAGAGAGACCCAGTACTTC. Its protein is CASSESAGTSGRKRETQYF.

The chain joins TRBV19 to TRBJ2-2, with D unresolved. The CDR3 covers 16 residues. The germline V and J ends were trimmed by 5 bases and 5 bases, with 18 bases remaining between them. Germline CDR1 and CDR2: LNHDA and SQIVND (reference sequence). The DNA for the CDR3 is TGTGCCAGTAGTCCAAATACGGATCCCGGGACCGGGGAGCTGTTTTTT. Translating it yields CASSPNTDPGTGELFF.

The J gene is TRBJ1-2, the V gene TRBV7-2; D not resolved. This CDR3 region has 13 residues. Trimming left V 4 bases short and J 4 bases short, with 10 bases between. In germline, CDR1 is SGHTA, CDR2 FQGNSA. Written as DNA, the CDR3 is TGTGCCAGCAGCTCAGGCGTCGGCTATGGCTACACCTTC. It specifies CASSSGVGYGYTF.

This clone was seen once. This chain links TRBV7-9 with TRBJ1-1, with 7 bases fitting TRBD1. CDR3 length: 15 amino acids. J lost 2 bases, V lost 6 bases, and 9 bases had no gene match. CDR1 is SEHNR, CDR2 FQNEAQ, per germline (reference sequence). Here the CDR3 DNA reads TGTGCCAGCAGACGACCGGGACAGAGAAACACTGAAGCTTTCTTT. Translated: CASRRPGQRNTEAFF.

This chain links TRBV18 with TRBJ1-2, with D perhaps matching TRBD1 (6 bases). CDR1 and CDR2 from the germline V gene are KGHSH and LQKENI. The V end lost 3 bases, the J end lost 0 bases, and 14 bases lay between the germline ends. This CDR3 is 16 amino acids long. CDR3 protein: CASSPPGGPPNYGYTF. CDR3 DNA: TGTGCCAGCTCACCGCCGGGGGGCCCACCTAACTATGGCTACACCTTC.

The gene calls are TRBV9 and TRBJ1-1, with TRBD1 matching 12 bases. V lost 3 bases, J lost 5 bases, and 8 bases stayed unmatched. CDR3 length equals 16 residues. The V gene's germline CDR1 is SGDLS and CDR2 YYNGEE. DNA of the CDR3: TGTGCCAGCAGCGGGGGACAGGGGGCCTTAGGTACTGAAGCTTTCTTT. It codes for CASSGGQGALGTEAFF.

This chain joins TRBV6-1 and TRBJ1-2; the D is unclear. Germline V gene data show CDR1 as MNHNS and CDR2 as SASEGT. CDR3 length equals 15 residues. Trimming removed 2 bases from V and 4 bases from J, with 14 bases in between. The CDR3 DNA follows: TGTGCCAGCAGTGAATGGTCCGGGAACGCCTATGGCTACACCTTC. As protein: CASSEWSGNAYGYTF.

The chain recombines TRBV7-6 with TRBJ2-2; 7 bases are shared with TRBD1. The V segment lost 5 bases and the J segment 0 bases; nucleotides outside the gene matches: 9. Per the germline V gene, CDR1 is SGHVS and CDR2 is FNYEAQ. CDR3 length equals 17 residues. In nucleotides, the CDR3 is TGTGCCAGCAGCAAACAAGGGGGCACAACGAACACCGGGGAGCTGTTTTTT. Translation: CASSKQGGTTNTGELFF.

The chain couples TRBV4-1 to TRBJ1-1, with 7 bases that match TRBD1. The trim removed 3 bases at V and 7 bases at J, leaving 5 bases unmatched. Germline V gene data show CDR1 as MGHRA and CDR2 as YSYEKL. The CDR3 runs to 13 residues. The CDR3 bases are TGCGCCAGCAGCCACCTAACAGGGGTTGAAGCTTTCTTT. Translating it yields CASSHLTGVEAFF.

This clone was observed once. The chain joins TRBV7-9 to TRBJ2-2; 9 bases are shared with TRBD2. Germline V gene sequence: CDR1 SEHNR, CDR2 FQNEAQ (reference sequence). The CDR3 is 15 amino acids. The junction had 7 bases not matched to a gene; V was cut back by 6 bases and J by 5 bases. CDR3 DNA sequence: TGTGCCAGCAGGGGTAGCGGGGGTGAGACCGGGGAGCTGTTTTTT. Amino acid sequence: CASRGSGGETGELFF.

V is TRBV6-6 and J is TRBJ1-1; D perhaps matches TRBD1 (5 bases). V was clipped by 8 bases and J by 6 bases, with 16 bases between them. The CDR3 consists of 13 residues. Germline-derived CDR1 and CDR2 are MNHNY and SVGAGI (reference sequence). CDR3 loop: CASVHEQGAEAFF. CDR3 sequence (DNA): TGTGCCAGCGTTCACGAGCAGGGTGCTGAAGCTTTCTTT.

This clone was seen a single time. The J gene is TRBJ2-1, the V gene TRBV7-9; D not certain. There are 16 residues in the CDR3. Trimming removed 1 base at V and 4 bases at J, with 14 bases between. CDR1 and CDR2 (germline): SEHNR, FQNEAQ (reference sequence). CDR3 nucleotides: TGTGCCAGCAGCTTAGAATCAAGCCCGATATACAATGAGCAGTTCTTC. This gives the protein CASSLESSPIYNEQFF.

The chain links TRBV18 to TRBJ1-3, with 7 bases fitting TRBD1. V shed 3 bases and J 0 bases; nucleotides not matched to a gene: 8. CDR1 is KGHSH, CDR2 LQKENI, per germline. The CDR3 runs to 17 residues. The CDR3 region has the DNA TGTGCCAGCTCACCGAGAACAGGGGCCTACTCTGGAAACACCATATATTTT. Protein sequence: CASSPRTGAYSGNTIYF. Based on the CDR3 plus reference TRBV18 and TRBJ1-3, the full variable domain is NAGVMQNPRHLVRRRGQEARLRCSPMKGHSHVYWYRQLPEEGLKFMVYLQKENIIDESGMPKERFSAEFPKEGPSILRIQQVVRGDSAAYFCASSPRTGAYSGNTIYFGEGSWLTVV.

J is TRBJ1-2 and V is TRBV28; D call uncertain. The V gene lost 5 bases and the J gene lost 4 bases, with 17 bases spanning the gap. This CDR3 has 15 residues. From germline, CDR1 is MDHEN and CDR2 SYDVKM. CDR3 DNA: TGTGCCAGCAGTCCCCCGAGGGTCTTGCTCTATGGCTACACCTTC. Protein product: CASSPPRVLLYGYTF.

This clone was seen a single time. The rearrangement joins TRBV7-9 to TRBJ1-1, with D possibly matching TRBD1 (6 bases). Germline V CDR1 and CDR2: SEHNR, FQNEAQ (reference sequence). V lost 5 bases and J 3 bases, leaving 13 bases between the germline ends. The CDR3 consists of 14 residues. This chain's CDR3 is CASSPGHGDTEAFF. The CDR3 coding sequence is TGTGCCAGCAGCCCGGGACATGGGGACACTGAAGCTTTCTTT.

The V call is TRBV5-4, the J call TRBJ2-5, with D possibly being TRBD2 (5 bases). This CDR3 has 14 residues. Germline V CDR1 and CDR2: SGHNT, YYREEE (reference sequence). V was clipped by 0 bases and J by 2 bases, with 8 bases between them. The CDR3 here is CASSLGSGQETQYF. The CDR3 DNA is TGTGCCAGCAGCTTGGGGAGCGGACAAGAGACCCAGTACTTC.

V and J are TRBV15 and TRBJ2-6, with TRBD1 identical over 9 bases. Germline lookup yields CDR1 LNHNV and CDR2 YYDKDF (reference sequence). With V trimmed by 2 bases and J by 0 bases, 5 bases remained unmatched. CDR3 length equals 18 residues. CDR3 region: CATSRHDRGGSGANVLTF. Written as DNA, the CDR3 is TGTGCCACCAGCAGACACGACAGGGGGGGCTCTGGGGCCAACGTCCTGACTTTC.

CDR3 DNA: TGTGCCAGCAGTAACCGGGACACCGGGGAGCTGTTTTTT. Translating gives CASSNRDTGELFF. This rearrangement joins TRBV6-2 or TRBV6-3 to TRBJ2-2; D not certain. This CDR3 contains 13 residues. The V end lost 5 bases, the J end lost 3 bases, and 7 bases lay between the germline ends. Germline V CDR1 and CDR2: MNHEY, SVGEGT.

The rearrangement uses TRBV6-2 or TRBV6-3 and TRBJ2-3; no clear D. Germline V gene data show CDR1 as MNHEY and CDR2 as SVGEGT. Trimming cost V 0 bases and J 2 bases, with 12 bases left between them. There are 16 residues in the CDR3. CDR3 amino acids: CASSYSTSYITDTQYF. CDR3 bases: TGTGCCAGCAGTTACTCGACTTCCTACATCACAGATACGCAGTATTTT.

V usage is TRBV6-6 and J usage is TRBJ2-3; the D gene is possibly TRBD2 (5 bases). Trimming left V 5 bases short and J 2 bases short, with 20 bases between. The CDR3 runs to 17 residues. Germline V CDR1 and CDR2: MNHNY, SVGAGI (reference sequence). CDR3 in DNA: TGTGCCAGCAGTCCCCGAAGTAGCGTCCTCTCCACAGATACGCAGTATTTT. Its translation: CASSPRSSVLSTDTQYF.

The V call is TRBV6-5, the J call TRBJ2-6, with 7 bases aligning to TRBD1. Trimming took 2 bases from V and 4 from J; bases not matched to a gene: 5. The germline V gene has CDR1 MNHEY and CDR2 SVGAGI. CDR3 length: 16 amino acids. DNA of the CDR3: TGTGCCAGCAGTTACGAGGGGGCGGCCGGGGCCAACGTCCTGACTTTC. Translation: CASSYEGAAGANVLTF.

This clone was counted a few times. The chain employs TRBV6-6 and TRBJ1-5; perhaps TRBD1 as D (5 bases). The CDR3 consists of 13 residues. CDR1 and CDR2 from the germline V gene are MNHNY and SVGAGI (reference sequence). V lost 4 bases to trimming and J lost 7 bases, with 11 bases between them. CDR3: CASSSRVEQPQHF. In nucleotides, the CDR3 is TGTGCCAGCAGTTCCAGGGTCGAGCAGCCCCAGCATTTT.